What follows are 18 T cell receptor beta chains derived from one specimen sequenced in a study. TCRdb called the 5' RACE reads again in MiXCR, with one record for every CDR3 protein. The repertoire holds some 62,000 distinct CDR3 sequences, roughly 30% seen once, with roughly 2.5% in the top ten. The specimen sequenced was tumor-infiltrating naive CD4+ T cells sorted from the breast tumor. Subset in this sample: naive CD4+ T cells, CD4+CD45RA+CD25-. These receptors were taken from a female donor with breast cancer.

This clonotype has more than one count but fewer than ten. The chain carries TRBV6-2 or TRBV6-3 and TRBJ2-1; no reliable D call. CDR1 is MNHEY and CDR2 is SVGEGT in the germline V gene. CDR3 length: 11 residues. V lost 7 bases and J lost 8, with 9 bases in between. Written as DNA, the CDR3 is TGTGCCAGCACCAACGTGGATGAGCAGTTCTTC. Its translation: CASTNVDEQFF.

This chain links TRBV27 with TRBJ1-2, with 9 bases fitting TRBD1. This CDR3 has 16 amino acids. CDR1 MNHEY and CDR2 SMNVEV come from the germline V gene (reference sequence). V lost 5 bases, J lost 8 bases, and 15 bases stayed unmatched. The DNA for the CDR3 is TGTGCCAGCAGTCTACTACCGGGACAGGGTGGTCGGGGCTACACCTTC. This sequence encodes CASSLLPGQGGRGYTF.

About this clonotype itself: A much larger clonotype is one base distant, so this may be a read error. This chain joins TRBV7-2 and TRBJ2-2; a possible D gene is TRBD2 (6 bases). This CDR3 contains 15 residues. Germline assignment: CDR1 SGHTA and CDR2 FQGNSA. The CDR3 here is CAGSLVAGHTGELFF. The CDR3 DNA reads as TGTGCCGGCAGCTTAGTTGCGGGACACACCGGGGAGCTGTTTTTT.

This clonotype was recorded many times. This chain links TRBV6-1 with TRBJ1-2; TRBD1 matches at 10 bases. This CDR3 has 14 amino acids. Germline loops: CDR1 MNHNS, CDR2 SASEGT. Trimming removed 4 bases from V and 7 bases from J; junction bases left unmatched: 6. The CDR3 sequence is CASSVDRGLSGYTF. In DNA form, the CDR3 reads TGTGCCAGCAGTGTCGACAGGGGGCTGAGTGGCTACACCTTC.

The genes are TRBV20-1 and TRBJ1-6; no clear D. Trimming took 0 bases from V and 14 from J, leaving 14 bases between them. This CDR3 is built from 13 residues. CDR1 is DFQATT, CDR2 SNEGSKA, per germline (reference sequence). The CDR3 DNA follows: TGCAGTGCTAGAGATCTCGAACCCCGAGCCCTCCACTTT. It yields the protein CSARDLEPRALHF.

The rearrangement joins TRBV7-3 to TRBJ2-6; no firm D call. CDR3 size: 14 residues. Trimming pared 6 bases from V and 1 base from J, leaving 7 bases between. Looked up from germline, CDR1 is SGHTA and CDR2 is FQGTGA. Here the CDR3 DNA reads TGTGCCAGCAGGATCACGTCTGGGGCCAACGTCCTGACTTTC. Its protein product is CASRITSGANVLTF.

This clonotype was recorded at least ten times. The CDR3 nucleotides are TGTGCCAGCAGTTCCAGGGAAGGTAGGCAGCCCCAGCATTTT. As protein: CASSSREGRQPQHF. The gene calls are TRBV6-6 and TRBJ1-5, with D possibly TRBD1 on 5 matching bases. The V end lost 4 bases, the J end lost 7 bases, and 14 bases lay between the germline ends. The CDR3 extends over 14 amino acids. Germline CDR1 reads MNHNY; CDR2 reads SVGAGI (reference sequence).

Of note for this clonotype: The CDR3 does not close with the conserved phenylalanine or tryptophan, likely indicating a read error. V and J are TRBV7-9 and TRBJ1-2; maybe TRBD1 (6 bases). V lost 5 bases and J lost 4, with 8 bases in between. The CDR3 spans 12 residues. CDR1 SEHNR and CDR2 FQNEAQ come from the germline V gene (reference sequence). The CDR3 DNA is TGTGCCAGCAGCGCAGGGGTCTATGGCTACACCCTC. It codes for CASSAGVYGYTL.

On this clonotype: Its ends do not fully match the called genes, so a read error is possible. This chain joins TRBV20-1 and TRBJ2-1, with 11 bases that match TRBD2. The DNA end favors TRBJ2-5, so the J call may be wrong. The length of the CDR3 is 14 residues. Germline CDR1 is DFQATT and CDR2 is SNEGSKA (reference sequence). The CDR3 loop is CSAPIAGGQEAQYF. The CDR3 nucleotides read TGCAGTGCTCCTATAGCGGGGGGGCAAGAGGCCCAGTACTTC.

In its sample, this clonotype was seen a few times. V usage is TRBV5-1 and J usage is TRBJ2-3; D is undetermined. Per the germline V gene, CDR1 is SGHRS and CDR2 is YFSETQ. The CDR3 runs 14 residues. V lost 3 bases to trimming and J lost 5 bases, with 13 bases between them. The CDR3 DNA reads TGCGCCAGCAGCTGGGGTCAGTCCGAAGATACGCAGTATTTT. Amino acids: CASSWGQSEDTQYF. The full variable domain, in which reference TRBV5-1 and TRBJ2-3 provide the parts outside the CDR3, is KAGVTQTPRYLIKTRGQQVTLSCSPISGHRSVSWYQQTPGQGLQFLFEYFSETQRNKGNFPGRFSGRQFSNSRSEMNVSTLELGDSALYLCASSWGQSEDTQYFGPGTRLTVL.

This clonotype was counted a few times. The chain links TRBV20-1 to TRBJ1-1; D gene unclear. Germline V CDR1 and CDR2: DFQATT, SNEGSKA (reference sequence). The CDR3 is made up of 11 amino acids. V was clipped by 3 bases and J by 0 bases, with 2 bases between them. The CDR3 DNA follows: TGCAGTGCTAGTGTGAACACTGAAGCTTTCTTT. Protein product: CSASVNTEAFF.

The table lists this clonotype with a few counts. The chain is built from TRBV24-1 and TRBJ2-3; 10 bases match TRBD2. V was clipped by 2 bases and J by 5 bases; unmatched bases: 6. This CDR3 contains 16 residues. Germline CDR1 is KGHDR and CDR2 is SFDVKD. CDR3 coding DNA: TGTGCCACCAGTGATTATACTAGCGGGGTAGGAGATACGCAGTATTTT. This encodes CATSDYTSGVGDTQYF.

This clonotype appeared a few times. The chain links TRBV9 to TRBJ1-6, with a tentative D call TRBD1 (6 bases). Germline V CDR1 and CDR2: SGDLS, YYNGEE. V lost 4 bases and J 0 bases, leaving 14 bases between the germline ends. CDR3 length equals 17 residues. In nucleotides, the CDR3 is TGTGCCAGCAGCCTGCGACAGGATAGCTCCTATAATTCACCCCTCCACTTT. As protein: CASSLRQDSSYNSPLHF.

In DNA, the CDR3 is TGCGCCAGCAGCTCTCGGCCGCCGGTTGGGTACACTGAAGCTTTCTTT. Protein: CASSSRPPVGYTEAFF. This chain uses TRBV5-1 with TRBJ1-1, with D hard to call. Trimming cost V 3 bases and J 3 bases, with 18 bases left between them. This CDR3 spans 16 amino acids. Germline V gene sequence: CDR1 SGHRS, CDR2 YFSETQ. Supplemented by reference TRBV5-1 and TRBJ1-1, the full variable domain reads KAGVTQTPRYLIKTRGQQVTLSCSPISGHRSVSWYQQTPGQGLQFLFEYFSETQRNKGNFPGRFSGRQFSNSRSEMNVSTLELGDSALYLCASSSRPPVGYTEAFFGQGTRLTVV.

This chain connects TRBV9 to TRBJ2-3; D might be TRBD1 (6 bases). The ends were cut back, 0 bases at V and 4 bases at J, with 12 bases in the middle. The CDR3 is 15 residues long. The germline V gene has CDR1 SGDLS and CDR2 YYNGEE. CDR3 loop: CASSVVGTPSDTQYF. The CDR3 nucleotides read TGTGCCAGCAGCGTAGTTGGGACACCATCAGATACGCAGTATTTT. Looking up the rest from reference TRBV9 and TRBJ2-3 gives the full variable domain: DSGVTQTPKHLITATGQRVTLRCSPRSGDLSVYWYQQSLDQGLQFLIQYYNGEERAKGNILERFSAQQFPDLHSELNLSSLELGDSALYFCASSVVGTPSDTQYFGPGTRLTVL.

Of note for this clonotype: A read error is possible here, since a much larger clone lies one base away. This chain links TRBV5-1 with TRBJ2-1, with 9 nucleotides matching TRBD2. The CDR3 length is 14 residues. From germline, CDR1 is SGHRS and CDR2 YFSETQ. V lost 7 bases and J lost 12; bases outside the gene matches: 14. The CDR3 reads CASRASGTPRGQFF. The CDR3 DNA sequence: TGCGCCAGCCGGGCTAGCGGGACTCCCCGCGGGCAGTTCTTC.

The chain has TRBV12-3 or TRBV12-4 and TRBJ2-1; no reliable D call. CDR3 size: 13 residues. V lost 1 base to trimming and J lost 8 bases, with 9 bases between them. In nucleotides, the CDR3 is TGTGCCAGCAGTTTAGGCCAGCGTGATGAGCAGTTCTTC. It specifies CASSLGQRDEQFF.

This rearrangement joins TRBV2 to TRBJ2-7; D perhaps matches TRBD1 (6 bases). Germline loops: CDR1 SNHLY, CDR2 FYNNEI. Trimming removed 7 bases at V and 6 bases at J, with 10 bases between. The CDR3 has 11 amino acids. As DNA, the CDR3 is TGTGCCAGCATGGGGGCAGCCGAGCAGTACTTC. It codes for CASMGAAEQYF.